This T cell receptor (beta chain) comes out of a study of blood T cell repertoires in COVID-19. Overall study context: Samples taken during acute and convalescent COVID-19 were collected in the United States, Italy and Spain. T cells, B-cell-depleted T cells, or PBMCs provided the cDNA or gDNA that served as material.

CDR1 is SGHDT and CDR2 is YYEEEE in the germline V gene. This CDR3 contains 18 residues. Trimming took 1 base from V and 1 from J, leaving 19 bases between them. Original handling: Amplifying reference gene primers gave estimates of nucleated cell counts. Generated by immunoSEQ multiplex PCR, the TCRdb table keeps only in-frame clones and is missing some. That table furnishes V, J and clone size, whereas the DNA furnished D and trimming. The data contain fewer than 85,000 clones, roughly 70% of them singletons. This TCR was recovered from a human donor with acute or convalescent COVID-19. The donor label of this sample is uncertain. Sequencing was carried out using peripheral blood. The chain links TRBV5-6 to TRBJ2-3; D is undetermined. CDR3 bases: TGTGCCAGCAGCTTGAGAGGTCGAGGCGCACATCGCACAGATACGCAGTATTTT. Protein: CASSLRGRGAHRTDTQYF.